The present T cell receptor (beta chain) was sequenced within a study of shared clonotypes between healthy human individuals (dated by TCRdb to 2018 to 2020). For the wider study: Three men and a couple of women, aged 18 to 49 years, made up the cohort. Blood TCR repertoires of five healthy adults were deeply sequenced to estimate repertoire size and the extent of clonotype sharing between individuals. Between about 0.9 and 10 billion PBMCs per donor were obtained by leukapheresis. To increase sequencing depth and limit assay-specific biases, different laboratories used diverse techniques to prepare libraries and sequence TCR repertoires. For each donor, CD4 naive and CD4 memory were each run on three plates, CD8 naive on two plates, and CD8 memory on one plate. Summary of the overall study and its limitations: Because the study included only a small number of donors, the genetic and exposure-history diversity represented was limited. Based on pairwise subsampling, the degree of clonotype sharing among donors was expected to be affected by sequencing depth. When several donors were compared, the shared fraction of clonotypes was about 5% for naive CD4, approximately 3.5% for naive CD8, 2.3% for memory CD4, and 0.4% for memory CD8. Estimated clonotype richness was generally larger for naive than for memory subsets. Even with the large sequencing depth, rarefaction of the sorted-subset datasets indicated that sequencing was incomplete. Only blood was sampled, and tissue TCR repertoires likely differ from those in blood. Compared with non-shared clonotypes, the clonotypes found in all four sorted-subset donors had higher generation probabilities.

CD8 naive samples were obtained by positive selection for CCR7 among CD45RO-negative cells, yielding a CD45RA+CCR7+ population from which TemRA cells were excluded. The donors were healthy, HIV-negative adults who had no recently reported acute infections or vaccinations. Only Caucasian adults living in Nashville, Tennessee, USA were represented among the donors. Blood was collected by leukapheresis, and PBMCs were isolated by Ficoll-Histopaque density gradient centrifugation and then cryopreserved in liquid nitrogen vapor phase. Purity and quantity of every magnetically sorted T cell population were checked by analytical flow cytometry. From each sorted fraction, genomic DNA was isolated and quantified by UV absorbance on a Nanodrop 2000c. Reading the germline V gene gives CDR1 WSHSY and CDR2 SAAADI. Inclusive of the bounding cysteine and phenylalanine, the CDR3 is 10 residues long. Only CDR3 DNA is held: 30 bases, read in frame from base 1.

A note on this clone: The target of this receptor is not known. One end of the junction is discordant with germline, which a read error may explain.

Using the deep immunoSEQ assay, TCR CDR3 regions were amplified from genomic DNA by multiplex PCR. For each cell subset, the extracted genomic DNA was distributed evenly across all wells of several immunoSEQ 96-well plates, and each plate served as one replicate. Each replicate PCR for sorted subsets received about 180 ng genomic DNA, equal to about 29,000 T cell genomes. The purified libraries were quantified using a Qubit 3.0 fluorometer, sized with a Bioanalyzer 2100, and then quantified again using the KAPA Library Quantification kit. Every immunoSEQ 96-well plate was sequenced on a separate single-read 150-cycle Illumina NextSeq 550 flow cell. In the original analysis: The immunoSEQ output contained only junctional sequences without quality scores, so filtering could not match that applied to full-length reads. Sequences were annotated with PyIR, a Python wrapper for IgBLAST v1.9, and V/J genes and CDR3 were assigned using IMGT germline references. Reads were filtered out if the reads had weak V/J assignments (E-value above 1e-6), no CDR3, stop codons, out-of-frame junctions, or ambiguous translated residues. V3J clonotypes were defined as sequences sharing an identical inferred V gene, J gene, and CDR3 amino acid sequence. Percentage overlap between repertoires was computed as shared unique clonotypes divided by the size of the smaller repertoire. Repertoire richness was assessed with RTK rarefaction, the Chao1 estimator, and Recon v2.1 estimates of unobserved clonotypes. Generation probabilities for all TCRbeta clonotypes obtained by the gDNA method from four donors were computed using OLGA. TCRdb mirrors the immuneACCESS table, restricted to in-frame sequences. Some clones are absent from its copies; in checked studies, under half trace to an unresolved V gene, and the reason for the others is unknown. The V and J calls and clone size come from that table; D and trimming were worked out from the DNA. The sample includes around 640,000 clones, with roughly 96% observed a single time. Of the sample, approximately 0.12% falls within the top ten clones.

The TCR was taken from a woman aged 30 to 39 in good health. Sequencing used naive CD8+ T cells sorted from blood. Interpreted using the paper, the cell subset or site label stands for: CD45RA+CCR7+. In this chain, TRBV10-2 is recombined with TRBJ2-3, with no D gene named confidently. The bases read TGCGCCAGCAGCACGGATACGCAGTATTTT. Its protein product is CASSTDTQYF.